Listed here are 18 T cell receptor beta chains from one sample, sequenced in a study of CD8 T cells in ankylosing spondylitis. TCRdb itself ran the 5' RACE reads through MiXCR, one entry per CDR3 protein. The data show some 87,000 distinct CDR3 sequences, with 27% seen just once and 55% to 75% held by the top ten. The sample taken for sequencing was blood, either unsorted or a sorted T cell fraction (not recorded which). The receptors here all came from a male donor with ankylosing spondylitis or in good health (not recorded which).

The chain carries TRBV5-1 and TRBJ2-3; D gene uncertain. The V gene lost 3 bases and the J gene lost 2 bases, with 10 bases spanning the gap. The CDR3 runs to 14 residues. The germline V gene has CDR1 SGHRS and CDR2 YFSETQ. CDR3 in amino acids: CASSSPEYTDTQYF. The CDR3 nucleotides read TGCGCCAGCAGCTCTCCAGAATACACAGATACGCAGTATTTT.

The chain uses TRBV29-1 and TRBJ2-5, with D possibly matching TRBD1 (6 bases). Looked up from germline, CDR1 is SQVTM and CDR2 is ANQGSEA. CDR3 length: 15 residues. Between the trimmed V and J ends, which lost 0 bases and 5 bases, there was a span of 16 bases. In DNA, the CDR3 is TGCAGCGTTGAAGAACAGGGAACGGTTTGGGAGACCCAGTACTTC. Translating gives CSVEEQGTVWETQYF.

This chain uses TRBV7-8 with TRBJ2-3; D is possibly TRBD2 (5 bases). CDR1 is SGHVS, CDR2 FQNEAQ, per germline. V was pared by 7 bases and J by 4 bases, with 12 bases between. This CDR3 region has 13 residues. This CDR3 reads CASNDASPDTQYF. The CDR3 DNA reads as TGTGCCAGCAACGACGCTAGCCCAGATACGCAGTATTTT.

The chain combines TRBV6-2 or TRBV6-3 with TRBJ2-3, with TRBD2 identical over 11 bases. Germline values: CDR1 MNHEY, CDR2 SVGEGT. The CDR3 runs to 15 residues. V trimming: 2 bases; J trimming: 4 bases; junction bases outside the gene matches: 2. CDR3 coding DNA: TGTGCCAGCAGTTACACTAGCGGGAGACCAGATACGCAGTATTTT. Encoded protein: CASSYTSGRPDTQYF.

This clonotype was picked up a small number of times. CDR3 nucleotide sequence: TGTGCCAGCAGCTCCAGCTTAGCCAAAAACATTCAGTACTTC. Its protein product is CASSSSLAKNIQYF. V is TRBV7-2 and J is TRBJ2-4; D is unclear. The V and J ends lost 4 bases and 0 bases respectively, with 7 bases between them. The length of the CDR3 is 14 residues. Germline CDR1 is SGHTA and CDR2 is FQGNSA.

This rearrangement joins TRBV20-1 to TRBJ2-7; D is possibly TRBD1 or TRBD2 (5 bases each). V shed 6 bases and J shed 3 bases, with 12 bases lying between them. The CDR3 has 12 residues. The germline CDR1 and CDR2 sequences are DFQATT and SNEGSKA (reference sequence). The CDR3: CSAPGRDYEQYF. The CDR3 DNA reads as TGCAGTGCGCCGGGACGCGACTACGAGCAGTACTTC.

The chain carries TRBV7-2 and TRBJ2-1; no clear D gene. Germline V gene lookup returns CDR1 SGHTA and CDR2 FQGNSA. The CDR3 sequence is 16 residues long. V was trimmed by 5 bases and J by 3 bases, leaving 17 bases between them. The CDR3, as DNA: TGTGCCAGCAGCCCTTTCGCGACTGGTGGCTACAATGAGCAGTTCTTC. Residues: CASSPFATGGYNEQFF.

This clonotype was counted between two and nine times. This rearrangement joins TRBV12-3 or TRBV12-4 to TRBJ1-6, with no clear D. V shed 1 base and J shed 8 bases, with 6 bases lying between them. The CDR3 runs to 13 residues. For the CDR3, the DNA is TGTGCCAGCAGTTTAGATAGGGATTCACCCCTCCACTTT. Translating gives CASSLDRDSPLHF.

In its sample, this clonotype was seen a few times. This rearrangement joins TRBV5-1 to TRBJ2-1; TRBD2 is a possible D gene (6 bases). The CDR3 consists of 15 residues. Germline CDR1 reads SGHRS; CDR2 reads YFSETQ. V was pared by 0 bases and J by 0 bases, with 7 bases between. The DNA of the CDR3 is TGCGCCAGCAGCTTGGGGACTATCTCCTACAATGAGCAGTTCTTC. This encodes CASSLGTISYNEQFF. Filled out from reference TRBV5-1 and TRBJ2-1, the complete variable domain reads KAGVTQTPRYLIKTRGQQVTLSCSPISGHRSVSWYQQTPGQGLQFLFEYFSETQRNKGNFPGRFSGRQFSNSRSEMNVSTLELGDSALYLCASSLGTISYNEQFFGPGTRLTVL.

The gene calls are TRBV5-5 and TRBJ2-2, with D possibly being TRBD1 (7 bases). This CDR3 region has 18 residues. CDR1 is SGHKS, CDR2 YYEKEE, per germline (reference sequence). V lost 5 bases to trimming and J lost 3 bases, with 23 bases between them. DNA of the CDR3: TGTGCCAGCAGTTCCTCCGGAGGGGGCGGGTTGGACACCGGGGAGCTGTTTTTT. Amino acids: CASSSSGGGGLDTGELFF. Full variable domain (rest looked up from reference TRBV5-5 and TRBJ2-2): DAGVTQSPTHLIKTRGQQVTLRCSPISGHKSVSWYQQVLGQGPQFIFQYYEKEERGRGNFPDRFSARQFPNYSSELNVNALLLGDSALYLCASSSSGGGGLDTGELFFGEGSRLTVL.

This chain uses TRBV12-3 or TRBV12-4 with TRBJ2-1; possibly TRBD2 for D (6 bases). The germline V and J ends were trimmed by 5 bases and 5 bases, with 13 bases remaining between them. The length of the CDR3 is 14 residues. This CDR3 reads CASSPAGLNNEQFF. CDR3 nucleotides: TGTGCCAGCAGTCCAGCGGGTTTGAACAATGAGCAGTTCTTC.

This clonotype was recorded many times. This rearrangement joins TRBV10-3 to TRBJ2-7; D perhaps matches TRBD1 (6 bases). The CDR3 is 13 residues long. CDR1 is ENHRY, CDR2 SYGVKD, per germline. V lost 4 bases and J 9 bases, leaving 16 bases between the germline ends. DNA for the CDR3: TGTGCCATCAGTGGCGGGTCCCAAGGGGGGCAGTACTTC. Protein product: CAISGGSQGGQYF.

The chain combines TRBV5-1 with TRBJ1-2; D gene unclear. The CDR3 has 12 residues. Trimming took off 5 bases at V and 8 bases at J, with 13 bases between the two ends. Germline V lookup: CDR1 SGHRS, CDR2 YFSETQ. The CDR3 loop is CASRHKAGGYTF. CDR3 DNA sequence: TGCGCCAGCAGACACAAGGCTGGGGGCTACACCTTC.

This clonotype showed up just a few times. This sequence joins TRBV5-1 and TRBJ2-3, with 8 bases aligning to TRBD2. V shed 4 bases and J 1 base; nucleotides not matched to a gene: 8. The CDR3 extends over 16 amino acids. Germline V gives CDR1 SGHRS, CDR2 YFSETQ. The CDR3 DNA reads TGCGCCAGCAGCCCCACGCGGGGGGCTGGCACAGATACGCAGTATTTT. Protein sequence: CASSPTRGAGTDTQYF.

In its sample, this clonotype was seen a few times. The V call is TRBV5-4, the J call TRBJ2-2; D uncertain. The CDR3 has 14 residues. Deletions cut 2 bases from V and 0 bases from J, with 5 bases between. The germline gives CDR1 SGHNT, CDR2 YYREEE (reference sequence). The chain's CDR3 is CASSFRTNTGELFF. The CDR3 nucleotides read TGTGCCAGCAGCTTCCGGACGAACACCGGGGAGCTGTTTTTT.

This rearrangement joins TRBV20-1 to TRBJ2-7, with 10 bases matching TRBD1. Germline trimming cut 3 bases from V and 5 bases from J; bases unmatched to any gene: 7. This CDR3 comprises 14 residues. Germline V CDR1 and CDR2: DFQATT, SNEGSKA (reference sequence). The CDR3 DNA is TGCAGTGCTAGGACCCGGGACAGGGGTCACGAGCAGTACTTC. Translating it yields CSARTRDRGHEQYF.

This clonotype was seen a handful of times. The chain uses TRBV5-5 and TRBJ2-4, with D perhaps being TRBD1 or TRBD2 (5 bases each). Trimming took off 5 bases at V and 5 bases at J, with 14 bases between the two ends. The germline V gene has CDR1 SGHKS and CDR2 YYEKEE (reference sequence). The CDR3 loop spans 14 amino acids. The CDR3 nucleotides read TGTGCCAGCAGGATTTTCGGGGCTGAAAACATTCAGTACTTC. It translates to CASRIFGAENIQYF.

Only a few counts were recorded for this clonotype. V gene TRBV15 combines with J gene TRBJ1-5; the D is unclear. The ends were cut back, 3 bases at V and 4 bases at J, with 7 bases in the middle. CDR1 LNHNV and CDR2 YYDKDF come from the germline V gene (reference sequence). The CDR3 runs 13 residues. Here the CDR3 DNA reads TGTGCCACCAGCAGTATCTGGAATCAGCCCCAGCATTTT. Its protein is CATSSIWNQPQHF.